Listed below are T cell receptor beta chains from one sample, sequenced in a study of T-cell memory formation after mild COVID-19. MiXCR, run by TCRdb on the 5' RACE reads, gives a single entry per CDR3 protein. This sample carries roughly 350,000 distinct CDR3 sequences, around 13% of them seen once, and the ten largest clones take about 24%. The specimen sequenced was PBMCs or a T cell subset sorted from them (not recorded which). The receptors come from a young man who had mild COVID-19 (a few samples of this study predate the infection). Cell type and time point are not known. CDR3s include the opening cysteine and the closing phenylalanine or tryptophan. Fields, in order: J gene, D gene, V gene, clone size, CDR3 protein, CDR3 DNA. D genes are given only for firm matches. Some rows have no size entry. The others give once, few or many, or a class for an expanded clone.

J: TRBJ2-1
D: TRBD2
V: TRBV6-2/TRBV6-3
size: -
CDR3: CASSVELSGISYNEQFF
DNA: TGTGCCAGCAGTGTGGAGCTTAGCGGGATCTCCTACAATGAGCAGTTCTTC

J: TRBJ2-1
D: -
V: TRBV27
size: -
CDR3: CASWPDGGRENEQFF
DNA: TGTGCCAGCTGGCCTGACGGGGGGCGGGAAAATGAGCAGTTCTTC

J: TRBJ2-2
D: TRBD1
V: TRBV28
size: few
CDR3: CASRDPGQGGTGELFF
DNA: TGTGCCAGCAGAGACCCGGGACAGGGCGGCACCGGGGAGCTGTTTTTT

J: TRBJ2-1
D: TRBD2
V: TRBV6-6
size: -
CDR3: CASGEGSFSYNEQFF
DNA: TGTGCCAGCGGGGAGGGATCTTTCTCCTACAATGAGCAGTTCTTC

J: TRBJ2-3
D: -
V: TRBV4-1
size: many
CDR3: CASSHTRLATDTQYF
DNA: TGCGCCAGCAGCCACACAAGGCTAGCGACAGATACGCAGTATTTT

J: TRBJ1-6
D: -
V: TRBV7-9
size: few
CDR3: CASNHPWDLQNSPLHF
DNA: TGTGCCAGCAACCACCCTTGGGACCTCCAGAATTCACCCCTCCACTTT

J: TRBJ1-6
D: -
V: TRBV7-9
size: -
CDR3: CASSSGEGNPYNSPLHF
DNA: TGTGCCAGCAGCTCCGGAGAGGGAAATCCCTATAATTCACCCCTCCACTTT

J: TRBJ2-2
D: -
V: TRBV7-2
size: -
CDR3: CASSLNGADTGELFF
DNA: TGTGCCAGCAGCCTGAACGGGGCGGACACCGGGGAGCTGTTTTTT

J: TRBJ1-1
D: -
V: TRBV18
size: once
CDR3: CASSLLRVNTEAFF
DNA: TGTGCCAGCTCACTCCTGCGGGTGAACACTGAAGCTTTCTTT

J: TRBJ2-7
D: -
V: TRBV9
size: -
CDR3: CASSTEPRVLPGEQYF
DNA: TGTGCCAGCAGCACGGAGCCGAGGGTACTACCGGGCGAGCAGTACTTC

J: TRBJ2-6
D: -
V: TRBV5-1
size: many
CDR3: CASSLVGWSGANVLTF
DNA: TGCGCCAGCAGCTTGGTGGGTTGGTCTGGGGCCAACGTCCTGACTTTC

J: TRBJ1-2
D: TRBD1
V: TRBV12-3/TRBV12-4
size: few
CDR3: CASSPRTGYGYTF
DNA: TGTGCCAGCAGTCCCAGGACAGGCTATGGCTACACCTTC

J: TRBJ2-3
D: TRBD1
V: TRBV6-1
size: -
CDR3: CASRQGAGDTQYF
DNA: TGTGCCAGCAGACAGGGGGCTGGAGATACGCAGTATTTT

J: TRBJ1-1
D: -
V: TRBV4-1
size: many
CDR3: CASSQPRNPENTEAFF
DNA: TGCGCCAGCAGCCAACCCAGGAACCCCGAGAACACTGAAGCTTTCTTT

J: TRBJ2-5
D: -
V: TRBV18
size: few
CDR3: CASSRGSRETQYF
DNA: TGTGCCAGCTCACGCGGCAGCAGGGAGACCCAGTACTTC

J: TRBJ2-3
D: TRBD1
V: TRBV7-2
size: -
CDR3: CASSYPTGGRTDTQYF
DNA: TGTGCCAGCAGCTACCCGACAGGGGGACGCACAGATACGCAGTATTTT

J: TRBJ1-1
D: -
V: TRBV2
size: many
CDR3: CASSVGTEAFF
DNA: TGTGCCAGCAGTGTTGGGACTGAAGCTTTCTTT

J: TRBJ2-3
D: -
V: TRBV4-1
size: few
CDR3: CASSLGRDGDTDTQYF
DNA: TGCGCCAGCAGCCTAGGTCGGGACGGCGACACAGATACGCAGTATTTT

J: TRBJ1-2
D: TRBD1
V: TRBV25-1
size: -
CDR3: CASSERDRGNYGYTF
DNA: TGTGCCAGCAGTGAGAGGGACAGGGGAAACTATGGCTACACCTTC

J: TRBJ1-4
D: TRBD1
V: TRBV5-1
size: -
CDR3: CASSSTGNNEKLFF
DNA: TGCGCCAGCAGCTCGACAGGGAATAATGAAAAACTGTTTTTT

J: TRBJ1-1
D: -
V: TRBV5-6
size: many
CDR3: CASSLELNTEAFF
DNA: TGTGCCAGCAGCTTGGAGCTGAACACTGAAGCTTTCTTT

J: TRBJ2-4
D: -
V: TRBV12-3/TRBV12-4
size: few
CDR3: CASSLAATKNIQYF
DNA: TGTGCCAGCAGTTTAGCGGCCACTAAAAACATTCAGTACTTC

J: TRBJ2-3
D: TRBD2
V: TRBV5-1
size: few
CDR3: CASSLAVSGGFTDTQYF
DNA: TGCGCCAGCAGCCTGGCCGTTAGCGGGGGGTTCACAGATACGCAGTATTTT

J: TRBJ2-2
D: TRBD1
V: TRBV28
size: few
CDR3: CASTSPARQGHGELFF
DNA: TGTGCCAGCACCTCCCCTGCCAGACAGGGTCACGGGGAGCTGTTTTTT

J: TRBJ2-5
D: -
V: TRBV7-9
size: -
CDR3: CASSLFGTDEETQYF
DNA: TGTGCCAGCAGCTTATTCGGAACCGACGAAGAGACCCAGTACTTC

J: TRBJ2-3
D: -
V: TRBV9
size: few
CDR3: CASSAINRGTTQYF
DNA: TGTGCCAGCAGCGCAATTAATAGGGGGACTACGCAGTATTTT

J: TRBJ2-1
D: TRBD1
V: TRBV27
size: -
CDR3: CASSLKGAPYNEQFF
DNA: TGTGCCAGCAGTTTAAAGGGGGCGCCCTACAATGAGCAGTTCTTC

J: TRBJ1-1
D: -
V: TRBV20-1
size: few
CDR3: CSARAGTEAFF
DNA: TGCAGTGCTAGAGCTGGCACTGAAGCTTTCTTT

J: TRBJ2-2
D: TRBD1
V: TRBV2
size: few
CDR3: CASNQGAGELFF
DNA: TGTGCCAGCAACCAGGGGGCCGGGGAGCTGTTTTTT

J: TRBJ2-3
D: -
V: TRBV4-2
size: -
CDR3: CASSQEKGVDTQYF
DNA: TGTGCCAGCAGCCAAGAGAAAGGGGTAGATACGCAGTATTTT

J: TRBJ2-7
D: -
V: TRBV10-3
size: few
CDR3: CAISENNYEQYF
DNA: TGTGCCATCAGTGAGAATAATTACGAGCAGTACTTC

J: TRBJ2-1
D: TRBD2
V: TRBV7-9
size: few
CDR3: CASSFRAGRGGNEQFF
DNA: TGTGCCAGCAGCTTTAGAGCGGGGAGGGGAGGGAATGAGCAGTTCTTC

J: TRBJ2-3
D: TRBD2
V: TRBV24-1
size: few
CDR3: CATSGAGTSGFTDTQYF
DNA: TGTGCCACCAGTGGGGCCGGGACTAGCGGTTTCACAGATACGCAGTATTTT

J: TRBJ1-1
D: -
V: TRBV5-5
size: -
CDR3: CASSFTGPLVTEAFF
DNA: TGTGCCAGCAGCTTCACAGGTCCCTTGGTAACTGAAGCTTTCTTT

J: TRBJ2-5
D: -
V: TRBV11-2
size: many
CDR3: CASSYYALTGGTQYF
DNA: TGTGCCAGCAGCTATTATGCGCTGACTGGGGGGACCCAGTACTTC

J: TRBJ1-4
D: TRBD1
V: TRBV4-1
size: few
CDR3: CASSQTGTGNYEKLFF
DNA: TGCGCCAGCAGCCAAACCGGGACAGGGAATTACGAAAAACTGTTTTTT

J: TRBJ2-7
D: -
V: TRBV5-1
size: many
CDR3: CASSFNEYEQYF
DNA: TGCGCCAGCAGCTTTAATGAATACGAGCAGTACTTC

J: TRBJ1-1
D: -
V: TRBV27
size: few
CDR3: CASSLFRVIGTEAFF
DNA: TGTGCCAGCAGTTTATTTAGGGTAATTGGCACTGAAGCTTTCTTT

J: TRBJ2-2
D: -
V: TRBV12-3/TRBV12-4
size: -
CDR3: CASSSQVTGELFF
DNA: TGTGCCAGCAGTTCGCAGGTGACCGGGGAGCTGTTTTTT

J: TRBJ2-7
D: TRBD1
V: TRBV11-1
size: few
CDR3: CASSFGDSFTYEQYF
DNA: TGTGCCAGCAGCTTCGGGGACAGCTTCACCTACGAGCAGTACTTC

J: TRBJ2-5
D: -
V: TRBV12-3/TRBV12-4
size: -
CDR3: CASSLAGPDQETQYF
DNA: TGTGCCAGCAGTTTAGCGGGGCCCGACCAGGAGACCCAGTACTTC

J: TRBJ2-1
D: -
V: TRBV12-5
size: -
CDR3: CASGLGGDYNEQFF
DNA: TGTGCTAGTGGTTTAGGGGGGGATTACAATGAGCAGTTCTTC

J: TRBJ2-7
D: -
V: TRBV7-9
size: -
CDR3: CASSEGISAYEQYF
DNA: TGTGCCAGCAGCGAGGGGATCAGCGCCTACGAGCAGTACTTC

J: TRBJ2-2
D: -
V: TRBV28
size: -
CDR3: CASSLPRVNTGELFF
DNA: TGTGCCAGCAGTTTACCGAGGGTCAACACCGGGGAGCTGTTTTTT

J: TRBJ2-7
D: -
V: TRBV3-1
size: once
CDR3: CASSQAATSYEQYF
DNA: TGTGCCAGCAGCCAAGCGGCGACGTCCTACGAGCAGTACTTC

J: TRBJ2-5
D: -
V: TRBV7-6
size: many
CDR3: CASSFGGPRETQYF
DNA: TGTGCCAGCAGCTTCGGGGGCCCAAGGGAGACCCAGTACTTC

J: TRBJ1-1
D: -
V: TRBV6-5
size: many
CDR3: CASSYASYWEAFF
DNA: TGTGCCAGCAGTTACGCGTCATATTGGGAAGCTTTCTTT

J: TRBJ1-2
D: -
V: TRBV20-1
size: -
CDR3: CSAVRTGNYGYTF
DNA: TGCAGTGCTGTACGGACGGGAAACTATGGCTACACCTTC

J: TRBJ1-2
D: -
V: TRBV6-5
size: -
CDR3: CASSYSHSSGYTF
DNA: TGTGCCAGCAGTTACTCGCACTCGTCTGGCTACACCTTC

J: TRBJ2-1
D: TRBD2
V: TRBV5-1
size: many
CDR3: CASRLSGRGGYNEQFF
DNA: TGCGCCAGCAGACTGTCAGGGCGGGGGGGATACAATGAGCAGTTCTTC

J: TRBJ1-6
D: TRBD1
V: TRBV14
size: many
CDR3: CASSPRTGSPLHF
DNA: TGTGCCAGCAGCCCAAGGACAGGTTCTCCCCTCCACTTT

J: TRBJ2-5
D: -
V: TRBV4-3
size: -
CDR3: CASSRAGNLQETQYF
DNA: TGCGCCAGCAGCCGGGCGGGGAACCTCCAAGAGACCCAGTACTTC

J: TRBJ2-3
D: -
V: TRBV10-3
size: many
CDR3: CAISEGPTDTQYF
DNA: TGTGCCATCAGTGAGGGTCCCACAGATACGCAGTATTTT

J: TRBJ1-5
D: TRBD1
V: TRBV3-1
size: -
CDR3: CASSYWTGDMGQPQHF
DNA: TGTGCCAGCAGCTACTGGACAGGGGACATGGGACAGCCCCAGCATTTT

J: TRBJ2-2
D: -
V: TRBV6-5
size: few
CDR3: CASRDTDTGELFF
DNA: TGTGCCAGCAGGGACACCGACACCGGGGAGCTGTTTTTT

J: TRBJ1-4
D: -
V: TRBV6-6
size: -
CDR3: CASSNPRVREKLFF
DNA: TGTGCCAGCAGTAACCCTCGGGTCCGGGAAAAACTGTTTTTT

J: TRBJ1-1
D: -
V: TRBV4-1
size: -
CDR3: CASSQDEAGLTEAFF
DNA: TGCGCCAGCAGCCAAGACGAGGCAGGGCTTACAGAAGCTTTCTTT

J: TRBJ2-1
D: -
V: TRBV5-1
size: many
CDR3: CASSPSGPLEFF
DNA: TGCGCCAGCAGCCCAAGTGGGCCTTTAGAGTTCTTC